Below are 25 T cell receptor beta chains sequenced from a single sample in a study of radiation and T cells in renal cell carcinoma. The time point denotes: blood 2 weeks post-SBRT. Treatment reported: 15 Gy SBRT to primary tumor, nephrectomy 4 weeks later. Produced via immunoSEQ multiplex PCR; TCRdb's table is partial and in-frame only. The table includes more than 100,000 clones, approximately 90% detected once. The starting material was blood, obtained from a patient whose treatment included radiotherapy and nephrectomy. These receptor sequences come from a woman in her 70s with renal cell carcinoma.

This chain connects TRBV7-2 to TRBJ2-5; D is possibly TRBD1 or TRBD2 (6 bases each). The end of the DNA is better explained by TRBJ2-7, so the J call may be wrong. This CDR3 is built from 13 residues. Germline CDR1 is SGHTA and CDR2 is FQGNSA. For the CDR3, the DNA is TGTGCCAGCAGGTCCGGGGGCGGGTACGAGCAGTACTTC. It codes for CASRSGGGYEQYF.

The chain combines TRBV30 with TRBJ2-7; 9 bases agree with TRBD2. CDR1 is GTSNPN and CDR2 is SVGIG in the germline V gene (reference sequence). V lost 5 bases, J lost 3 bases, and 2 bases stayed unmatched. This CDR3 spans 12 amino acids. The CDR3 nucleotides read TGTGCCTGGGCGGGGGGGGTCTACGAGCAGTACTTC. Translating gives CAWAGGVYEQYF.

In its sample, this clone was seen a few times. The chain recombines TRBV30 with TRBJ1-2; tentative D call: TRBD1 (5 bases). Germline CDR1 GTSNPN, CDR2 SVGIG (reference sequence). V was shortened by 2 bases and J by 7 bases, with 8 bases between the two germline ends. CDR3 length: 11 residues. The CDR3 bases are TGTGCCTGGAGTTCGACAGCTGGCTACACCTTC. This encodes CAWSSTAGYTF.

In its sample, this clone was seen a few times. This chain links TRBV10-3 with TRBJ1-1; a possible D gene is TRBD1 (6 bases). The CDR3 has 11 amino acids. Trimming cost V 7 bases and J 8 bases, with 11 bases left between them. Germline CDR1 ENHRY, CDR2 SYGVKD. CDR3 sequence: CAIKEGTEAFF. The CDR3 nucleotides read TGTGCCATCAAAGAGGGGACAGAAGCTTTCTTT.

This clone has only a few counts. The chain links TRBV2 to TRBJ1-2, with D hard to call. This CDR3 spans 12 amino acids. V dropped 5 bases and J dropped 6 bases, with 10 bases sitting between them. From germline, CDR1 is SNHLY and CDR2 FYNNEI. In DNA, the CDR3 is TGTGCCAGCAGTACACGAGCCGATGGCTACACCTTC. As protein: CASSTRADGYTF.

This clone showed up just once. The chain joins TRBV6-6 to TRBJ1-1, with 7 bases matching TRBD1. Unmatched junction bases numbered 3, after V lost 4 bases and J lost 1 base. The CDR3 contains 14 residues. Germline V gives CDR1 MNHNY, CDR2 SVGAGI (reference sequence). The CDR3 region is CASSSRTGNTEAFF. The CDR3 DNA reads as TGTGCCAGCAGTTCCCGGACAGGGAACACTGAAGCTTTCTTT.

The V and J genes are TRBV6-4 and TRBJ1-1; TRBD1 is a possible D gene (5 bases). V dropped 6 bases and J dropped 5 bases, with 16 bases sitting between them. This CDR3 spans 14 amino acids. In germline, CDR1 is MRHNA, CDR2 SNTAGT. CDR3 bases: TGTGCCAGCAGAAGCAATTGGGGGGGGACTGAAGCTTTCTTT. Translating it yields CASRSNWGGTEAFF.

V usage is TRBV5-4 and J usage is TRBJ1-2; maybe TRBD1 (6 bases). Per the germline V gene, CDR1 is SGHNT and CDR2 is YYREEE (reference sequence). Trimming removed 0 bases from V and 8 bases from J, with 17 bases in between. CDR3 size: 15 residues. The CDR3: CASSLDREQAGGYTF. CDR3 bases: TGTGCCAGCAGCTTGGACAGGGAGCAAGCGGGCGGCTACACCTTC.

CDR3: CASSLVRGLYSNQPQHF. CDR3 in DNA: TGTGCCAGCAGCTTAGTGCGAGGGCTTTATAGCAATCAGCCCCAGCATTTT. J is TRBJ1-5 and V is TRBV7-2; D is uncertain. The germline gives CDR1 SGHTA, CDR2 FQGNSA. Trimming removed 1 base from V and 0 bases from J, with 13 bases in between. The CDR3 is 17 amino acids.

V is TRBV19 and J is TRBJ2-3; maybe TRBD1 (6 bases). Trimming pared 4 bases from V and 0 bases from J, leaving 17 bases between. Germline V gene sequence: CDR1 LNHDA, CDR2 SQIVND (reference sequence). The CDR3 length is 17 residues. The CDR3 sequence is CASSRPGQSSSTDTQYF. For the CDR3, the DNA is TGTGCCAGTAGTAGGCCAGGACAGTCGTCTAGCACAGATACGCAGTATTTT.

This chain connects TRBV19 to TRBJ2-1, with TRBD2 matching over 11 bases. Germline values: CDR1 LNHDA, CDR2 SQIVND (reference sequence). With V trimmed by 4 bases and J by 4 bases, 3 bases remained unmatched. This CDR3 spans 15 amino acids. The CDR3 is CASSSTSGGYNEQFF. DNA of the CDR3: TGTGCCAGTAGTAGTACTAGCGGGGGTTACAATGAGCAGTTCTTC.

The V and J genes are TRBV9 and TRBJ2-7; 11 bases fit TRBD2. The germline V gene encodes CDR1 SGDLS and CDR2 YYNGEE. This CDR3 comprises 17 residues. V lost 0 bases and J lost 5; bases outside the gene matches: 10. The CDR3 region is CASSVDPSGGSGNEQYF. Here the CDR3 DNA reads TGTGCCAGCAGCGTAGATCCTAGCGGGGGGTCTGGTAACGAGCAGTACTTC.

V is TRBV30 and J is TRBJ2-7, with 8 bases fitting TRBD1. The germline gives CDR1 GTSNPN, CDR2 SVGIG (reference sequence). The CDR3 totals 14 residues. V lost 5 bases and J lost 0; bases outside the gene matches: 6. The CDR3 loop is CAWRQGSSSYEQYF. In DNA form, the CDR3 reads TGTGCCTGGCGACAGGGGTCAAGCTCCTACGAGCAGTACTTC.

This rearrangement joins TRBV5-4 to TRBJ1-1, with D uncertain. V was pared by 4 bases and J by 1 base, with 11 bases between. Per germline, CDR1 SGHNT and CDR2 YYREEE (reference sequence). The CDR3 spans 14 residues. CDR3 DNA: TGTGCCAGCAGCCCCGGCATAGGGAACACTGAAGCTTTCTTT. Protein product: CASSPGIGNTEAFF.

V usage is TRBV19 and J usage is TRBJ2-7, with D tentatively TRBD2 (6 bases). Looked up from germline, CDR1 is LNHDA and CDR2 is SQIVND (reference sequence). V shed 6 bases and J shed 0 bases, with 12 bases lying between them. The CDR3 spans 14 residues. The CDR3 nucleotides are TGTGCCAGTAGGTGGGACTCGAGCTCCTACGAGCAGTACTTC. Translation: CASRWDSSSYEQYF.

The chain has TRBV5-4 and TRBJ1-6; the match to TRBD1 covers 10 bases. This CDR3 has 16 amino acids. Germline CDR1 reads SGHNT; CDR2 reads YYREEE (reference sequence). V shed 1 base and J 5 bases; nucleotides not matched to a gene: 3. The CDR3 is CASSLPGQGNNSPLHF. In DNA form, the CDR3 reads TGTGCCAGCAGCTTGCCGGGACAGGGGAATAATTCACCCCTCCACTTT.

CDR3 amino acids: CASSLTGVGSGANVLTF. CDR3 nucleotide sequence: TGTGCCAGCAGCCTGACAGGGGTTGGTTCTGGGGCCAACGTCCTGACTTTC. This sequence joins TRBV7-9 and TRBJ2-6; 8 positions agree with TRBD1. The V and J ends lost 5 bases and 1 base, in that order; junction bases with no gene match: 7. Germline V CDR1 and CDR2: SEHNR, FQNEAQ (reference sequence). The CDR3 length is 17 residues.

This clone turned up a few times. The rearrangement uses TRBV27 and TRBJ2-1, with 10 bases identical to TRBD2. Germline V CDR1 and CDR2: MNHEY, SMNVEV (reference sequence). The CDR3 spans 14 residues. The ends lost 7 bases at V and 5 bases at J; junction bases unmatched: 5. CDR3 region: CASMRLAGNNEQFF. CDR3 nucleotides: TGTGCCAGCATGAGACTAGCGGGCAACAATGAGCAGTTCTTC.

About this clone itself: This specimen includes other DNA sequences encoding the same CDR3. The chain is built from TRBV27 and TRBJ1-5, with TRBD1 matching over 7 bases. The germline V gene encodes CDR1 MNHEY and CDR2 SMNVEV (reference sequence). J gave up 0 bases and V 2 bases, and 1 base lay outside the gene matches. This CDR3 spans 15 amino acids. The CDR3 coding sequence is TGTGCCAGCAGTTTAGACAGGGATAGCAATCAGCCCCAGCATTTT. It codes for CASSLDRDSNQPQHF.

The CDR3 sequence is CASRTSGGEAFF. The CDR3 nucleotides are TGTGCCAGCAGGACGTCGGGGGGTGAAGCTTTCTTT. The V gene is TRBV13, the J gene TRBJ1-1, with D maybe TRBD1 (5 bases). CDR3 length: 12 residues. Per germline, CDR1 PRHDT and CDR2 FYEKMQ (reference sequence). Trimming took off 6 bases at V and 7 bases at J, with 12 bases between the two ends.

The V and J genes are TRBV18 and TRBJ2-1; the match to TRBD1 covers 8 bases. Trimming removed 6 bases from V and 7 bases from J; junction bases left unmatched: 11. CDR1 and CDR2 (germline): KGHSH, LQKENI. The CDR3 contains 15 residues. The CDR3 DNA reads as TGTGCCAGCTCCCCCCGGACAGGGCTGTATAATGAGCAGTTCTTC. Its protein product is CASSPRTGLYNEQFF.

This rearrangement joins TRBV6-5 to TRBJ1-1, with no clear D. Germline assignment: CDR1 MNHEY and CDR2 SVGAGI. The CDR3 covers 13 residues. The V and J ends lost 2 bases and 11 bases respectively, with 15 bases between them. CDR3 in amino acids: CASSYKADLGAFF. Written as DNA, the CDR3 is TGTGCCAGCAGTTACAAGGCAGACCTTGGCGCTTTCTTT.

The chain carries TRBV30 and TRBJ2-3; D possibly corresponds to TRBD1 (6 bases). V dropped 0 bases and J dropped 7 bases, with 26 bases sitting between them. From germline, CDR1 is GTSNPN and CDR2 SVGIG (reference sequence). This CDR3 comprises 18 residues. The CDR3 loop reads CAWSVYRSPGAPRYTQYF. Written as DNA, the CDR3 is TGTGCCTGGAGTGTCTATCGGAGCCCAGGGGCGCCCAGGTATACGCAGTATTTT.

The chain carries TRBV6-1 and TRBJ2-5, with D tentatively TRBD1 or TRBD2 (5 bases each). Trimming removed 6 bases at V and 5 bases at J, with 16 bases between. The germline V gene encodes CDR1 MNHNS and CDR2 SASEGT. The CDR3 extends over 14 amino acids. The CDR3, as DNA: TGTGCCAGCAGAGACAGAAGTCCGGGGGAGACCCAGTACTTC. It specifies CASRDRSPGETQYF.

V is TRBV2 and J is TRBJ2-3; D not certain. This CDR3 is 10 amino acids long. In germline, CDR1 is SNHLY, CDR2 FYNNEI. V was cut by 4 bases and J by 9 bases, with 5 bases left in between. CDR3 loop: CASSVETQYF. The CDR3 nucleotides are TGTGCCAGCAGTGTCGAAACGCAGTATTTT.